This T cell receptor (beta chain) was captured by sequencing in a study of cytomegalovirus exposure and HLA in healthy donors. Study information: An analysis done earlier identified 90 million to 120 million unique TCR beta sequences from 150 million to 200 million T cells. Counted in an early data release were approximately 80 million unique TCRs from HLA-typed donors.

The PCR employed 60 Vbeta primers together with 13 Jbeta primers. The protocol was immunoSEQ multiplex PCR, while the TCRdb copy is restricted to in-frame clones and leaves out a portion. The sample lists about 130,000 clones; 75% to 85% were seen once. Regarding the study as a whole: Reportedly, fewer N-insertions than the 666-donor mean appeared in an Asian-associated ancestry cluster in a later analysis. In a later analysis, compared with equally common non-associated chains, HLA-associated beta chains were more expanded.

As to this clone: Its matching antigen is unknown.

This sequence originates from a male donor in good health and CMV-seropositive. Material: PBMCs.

CDR3 sequence: CASSQSPGTSGPQQYF. The DNA for the CDR3 is TGCGCCAGCAGCCAATCACCCGGGACTAGCGGGCCCCAGCAGTACTTC. The rearrangement links TRBV4-3 to TRBJ2-5; 12 bases map to TRBD2. After removal of 2 bases from V and 11 bases from J, the junction contained 12 bases not matched to a gene. Germline V gene lookup returns CDR1 LGHNA and CDR2 YSLEER. The CDR3 covers 16 residues.